A selection of T cell receptor beta chains follows, all from one sample in a study of CD8+ T cells in alopecia areata. Sequencing used immunoSEQ multiplex PCR; TCRdb keeps in-frame clones, though not all of them. Of roughly 200,000 clones listed, approximately 60% were seen once; the top ten hold roughly 3.3%. Sequencing used CD4+ T cells sorted from blood, obtained at week 4, from a patient treated with tofacitinib. The receptors originated from a human donor with alopecia areata. Each CDR3 is given with its conserved first and last residue. The D gene is left open where the match is weak. Where a row states a size, it is once, few, many or the class of an expanded clone; other rows omit it.

J: TRBJ2-5; size: NA; V: TRBV29-1; D: NA; DNA: TGCAGCGTTGGATTAATGGCCGTGGAGACCCAGTACTTC; CDR3: CSVGLMAVETQYF
J: TRBJ2-5; size: few; V: TRBV7-6; D: NA; DNA: TGTGCCAGCAGCTTAGGCCAAGAGACCCAGTACTTC; CDR3: CASSLGQETQYF
J: TRBJ2-3; size: NA; V: TRBV5-7; D: NA; DNA: TGTGCCGGGGACTCAACAGATACGCAGTATTTT; CDR3: CAGDSTDTQYF
J: TRBJ1-6; size: NA; V: TRBV30; D: TRBD1; DNA: TGTGCCTGGAGTGCCCTAGACAGGGAGTATTCACCCCTCCACTTT; CDR3: CAWSALDREYSPLHF
J: TRBJ2-5; size: once; V: TRBV7-8; D: NA; DNA: TGTGCCAGCAGCAACCTCACACTGGGAGAGACCCAGTACTTC; CDR3: CASSNLTLGETQYF
J: TRBJ1-2; size: NA; V: TRBV10-3; D: NA; DNA: TGTGCCATCAGTGAACAGGGAGAGGACGGCTACACCTTC; CDR3: CAISEQGEDGYTF
J: TRBJ1-5; size: NA; V: TRBV2; D: NA; DNA: TGTGCCAGCAGCCCCGAGATGGGGAAACAGCCCCAGCATTTT; CDR3: CASSPEMGKQPQHF
J: TRBJ1-3; size: few; V: TRBV5-4; D: TRBD1; DNA: TGTGCCAGCAGCTACGGACAGGGGCGGGACACCATATATTTT; CDR3: CASSYGQGRDTIYF
J: TRBJ2-2; size: NA; V: TRBV7-9; D: NA; DNA: TGTGCCAGCAGCTTAGTCACCCCAGGGGAGACCGGGGAGCTGTTTTTT; CDR3: CASSLVTPGETGELFF
J: TRBJ2-2; size: NA; V: TRBV30; D: TRBD2; DNA: TGTGCCCGCGGCGGGGGAGGCGGGGAGCTGTTTTTT; CDR3: CARGGGGGELFF
J: TRBJ2-5; size: NA; V: TRBV5-1; D: TRBD2; DNA: TGCGCCAGCAGCTTGATGTCTAGCGGTCTTCAAGAGACCCAGTACTTC; CDR3: CASSLMSSGLQETQYF
J: TRBJ1-1; size: NA; V: TRBV29-1; D: NA; DNA: TGCAGCGCCCCTAAGCCCGGGGTCAACACTGAAGCTTTCTTT; CDR3: CSAPKPGVNTEAFF
J: TRBJ1-1; size: NA; V: TRBV5-4; D: TRBD1; DNA: TGTGCCAGCAGCTTGGACCCGGGACAGGGGTTCACTGAAGCTTTCTTT; CDR3: CASSLDPGQGFTEAFF
J: TRBJ2-5; size: NA; V: TRBV5-1; D: TRBD1; DNA: TGCGCCAGCAGCTTGGGGGACAGGGTGAGCCAAGAGACCCAGTACTTC; CDR3: CASSLGDRVSQETQYF
J: TRBJ2-3; size: NA; V: TRBV29-1; D: NA; DNA: TGCAGCGTTGAAGCATCTGGCCGAGATACGCAGTATTTT; CDR3: CSVEASGRDTQYF
J: TRBJ2-5; size: few; V: TRBV28; D: TRBD1; DNA: TGTGCCAGCACCCTCTTTACAGGGGGCTTAGAGACCCAGTACTTC; CDR3: CASTLFTGGLETQYF
J: TRBJ2-3; size: few; V: TRBV29-1; D: NA; DNA: TGCAGCGTCGGGGAGGATACGCAGTATTTT; CDR3: CSVGEDTQYF
J: TRBJ2-4; size: few; V: TRBV30; D: NA; DNA: TGTGCCTGGAGTGTAACGCGGACAAATCTTCTCGAGAACATTCAGTACTTC; CDR3: CAWSVTRTNLLENIQYF
J: TRBJ1-2; size: NA; V: TRBV30; D: NA; DNA: TGTGCCTGGGACAGAGGGAACTATGGCTACACCTTC; CDR3: CAWDRGNYGYTF
J: TRBJ2-7; size: NA; V: TRBV5-1; D: NA; DNA: TGCGCCAGCAGCTTGGTTGGGGACGAGCAGTACTTC; CDR3: CASSLVGDEQYF
J: TRBJ2-5; size: few; V: TRBV29-1; D: TRBD2; DNA: TGCAGCTACTTAGCGGGGAACAATCAAGAGACCCAGTACTTC; CDR3: CSYLAGNNQETQYF
J: TRBJ1-4; size: NA; V: TRBV30; D: NA; DNA: TGTGCCTGGAGGACAGGTGAAAAACTGTTTTTT; CDR3: CAWRTGEKLFF
J: TRBJ1-5; size: once; V: TRBV6-5; D: TRBD1; DNA: TGTGCCAGCCGGACAGGGGGCAATCAGCCCCAGCATTTT; CDR3: CASRTGGNQPQHF
J: TRBJ1-3; size: NA; V: TRBV30; D: NA; DNA: TGTGCCTGGAGTGTACAGAAAGGACACCTCTCTGGAAACACCATATATTTT; CDR3: CAWSVQKGHLSGNTIYF
J: TRBJ2-2; size: NA; V: TRBV14; D: TRBD2; DNA: TGTGCCAGCAGCCAAGAAGCGGGGGCCGGGGAGCTGTTTTTT; CDR3: CASSQEAGAGELFF
J: TRBJ1-2; size: once; V: TRBV27; D: TRBD1; DNA: TGTGCCAGCAGTTCCCCGGGCAGGGGGCAAGGCTACACCTTC; CDR3: CASSSPGRGQGYTF
J: TRBJ2-7; size: NA; V: TRBV12-2; D: NA; DNA: TGTGCAAGTCGCCAGAGGACAGCCTACGAGCAGTACTTC; CDR3: CASRQRTAYEQYF
J: TRBJ2-4; size: many; V: TRBV7-2; D: NA; DNA: TGTGCCAGCAGCTTAGGGGCAGGTCCTACAGAAAACATTCAGTACTTC; CDR3: CASSLGAGPTENIQYF
J: TRBJ2-1; size: NA; V: TRBV29-1; D: NA; DNA: TGCAGCGTTGCGACCTCAGGAGGGTTGGGCTCCTACAATGAGCAGTTCTTC; CDR3: CSVATSGGLGSYNEQFF
J: TRBJ2-7; size: NA; V: TRBV29-1; D: NA; DNA: TGCAGCGCCATGTCGGGAGCGCAGGCCGAGCAGTACTTC; CDR3: CSAMSGAQAEQYF
J: TRBJ1-5; size: few; V: TRBV28; D: NA; DNA: TGTGCCAGCACCCATAAAGGAGGGGACCATCAGCCCCAGCATTTT; CDR3: CASTHKGGDHQPQHF
J: TRBJ2-3; size: NA; V: TRBV29-1; D: TRBD2; DNA: TGCAGCGTTGATCGGCTAGCGGGGGGGAAATCCACAGATACGCAGTATTTT; CDR3: CSVDRLAGGKSTDTQYF
J: TRBJ1-2; size: few; V: TRBV7-2; D: TRBD1; DNA: TGTGCCAGCAGGGACAGGGGGCCTTACTATGGCTACACCTTC; CDR3: CASRDRGPYYGYTF
J: TRBJ1-1; size: NA; V: TRBV5-1; D: NA; DNA: TGCGCCAGCAGCTCGGGGCGAGGGTCCACTGAAGCTTTCTTT; CDR3: CASSSGRGSTEAFF
J: TRBJ1-4; size: NA; V: TRBV11-2; D: NA; DNA: TGTGCCAGCAGCTTAGGACATCTTAATGAAAAACTGTTTTTT; CDR3: CASSLGHLNEKLFF
J: TRBJ1-1; size: NA; V: TRBV18; D: NA; DNA: TGTGCCAGCTCATTCCGGGACATGCCGAACACTGAAGCTTTCTTT; CDR3: CASSFRDMPNTEAFF
J: TRBJ1-5; size: few; V: TRBV14; D: NA; DNA: TGTGCCAGCAGCCGATCGACAGTCAATCAGCCCCAGCATTTT; CDR3: CASSRSTVNQPQHF
J: TRBJ1-6; size: NA; V: TRBV7-9; D: NA; DNA: TGTGCCAGCAGCTTTGGGACCCTCTATAATTCACCCCTCCACTTT; CDR3: CASSFGTLYNSPLHF
J: TRBJ1-1; size: NA; V: TRBV29-1; D: NA; DNA: TGCAGCCATGAATGGGGCGCTTTCTTT; CDR3: CSHEWGAFF
J: TRBJ2-1; size: NA; V: TRBV5-6; D: TRBD1; DNA: TGTGCCAGCAGCCCGACAGGGAGCTCCTACAATGAGCAGTTCTTC; CDR3: CASSPTGSSYNEQFF